The 9 T cell receptor beta chains presented below share a single source sample, sequenced in a study of T cells in localized non-small cell lung cancer. Sequencing was performed with immunoSEQ multiplex PCR; in TCRdb, only in-frame clones are kept and a portion is missing. The table shows 75,000 to 95,000 clones, with 80% to 90% occurring only once. The source material was peripheral blood, sampled before any cancer treatment. These receptors were taken from a man aged 40 to 69 with stage I squamous cell lung carcinoma.

The genes are TRBV7-9 and TRBJ1-1, with 8 bases fitting TRBD1. V lost 5 bases and J lost 2; bases outside the gene matches: 4. This CDR3 is 14 amino acids long. The germline V gene encodes CDR1 SEHNR and CDR2 FQNEAQ (reference sequence). CDR3 sequence (DNA): TGTGCCAGCAGCGAACAGGGGGACAACACTGAAGCTTTCTTT. Protein: CASSEQGDNTEAFF.

This sequence joins TRBV7-2 and TRBJ1-1; D possibly corresponds to TRBD1 (5 bases). The germline V and J ends were trimmed by 5 bases and 7 bases, with 14 bases remaining between them. The CDR3 covers 13 residues. Germline CDR1 is SGHTA and CDR2 is FQGNSA. For the CDR3, the DNA is TGTGCCAGCAGCCCCCAGGGAGGGCTTGAAGCTTTCTTT. Residues: CASSPQGGLEAFF. Supplemented by reference TRBV7-2 and TRBJ1-1, the full variable domain reads GAGVSQSPSNKVTEKGKDVELRCDPISGHTALYWYRQSLGQGLEFLIYFQGNSAPDKSGLPSDRFSAERTGGSVSTLTIQRTQQEDSAVYLCASSPQGGLEAFFGQGTRLTVV.

The chain has TRBV6-1 and TRBJ2-7, with D uncertain. The ends were cut back, 8 bases at V and 4 bases at J, with 9 bases in the middle. The CDR3 extends over 11 amino acids. Looked up from germline, CDR1 is MNHNS and CDR2 is SASEGT. Here the CDR3 reads CASVGFYEQYF. CDR3 DNA sequence: TGTGCCAGCGTGGGGTTTTACGAGCAGTACTTC.

Written as DNA, the CDR3 is TGTGCCATCAGTAGGACCCGGGGGGAAGAGACCCAGTACTTC. This gives the protein CAISRTRGEETQYF. The rearrangement uses TRBV10-3 and TRBJ2-5, with 7 bases that match TRBD2. Germline CDR1 ENHRY, CDR2 SYGVKD. This CDR3 has 14 residues. J gave up 3 bases and V 5 bases, and 6 bases lay outside the gene matches.

The chain recombines TRBV11-2 with TRBJ1-1; D unclear. The CDR3 loop spans 14 amino acids. The germline gives CDR1 SGHAT, CDR2 FQNNGV. Trimming cost V 3 bases and J 5 bases, with 13 bases left between them. The CDR3 DNA sequence: TGTGCCAGCAGCTTCTCCCGGTGGCGGACTGAAGCTTTCTTT. Protein product: CASSFSRWRTEAFF.

This rearrangement joins TRBV28 to TRBJ2-5; 11 bases agree with TRBD1. This CDR3 has 16 amino acids. Germline-derived CDR1 and CDR2 are MDHEN and SYDVKM. The J segment lost 7 bases and the V segment lost 3 bases, leaving 10 bases of the junction unmatched. CDR3 sequence reads: CASSFRTGGLRGTQYF. For the CDR3, the DNA is TGTGCCAGCAGTTTTCGGACAGGGGGCCTCCGGGGGACCCAGTACTTC.

The V call is TRBV9, the J call TRBJ2-1; 9 nucleotides match TRBD2. V shed 0 bases, J shed 4 bases, and the junction held 5 bases outside the gene matches. Germline assignment: CDR1 SGDLS and CDR2 YYNGEE. This CDR3 is 16 amino acids long. DNA for the CDR3: TGTGCCAGCAGCGTAGCCCCCAGCGGGGGGTACAATGAGCAGTTCTTC. Residues: CASSVAPSGGYNEQFF. Full variable domain (missing parts from reference TRBV9 and TRBJ2-1): DSGVTQTPKHLITATGQRVTLRCSPRSGDLSVYWYQQSLDQGLQFLIQYYNGEERAKGNILERFSAQQFPDLHSELNLSSLELGDSALYFCASSVAPSGGYNEQFFGPGTRLTVL.

V gene TRBV12-5 combines with J gene TRBJ1-1, with D maybe TRBD1 (6 bases). In germline, CDR1 is LGHNT, CDR2 FRNRAP. The V gene lost 2 bases and the J gene lost 7 bases, with 14 bases spanning the gap. This CDR3 spans 14 amino acids. CDR3 amino acids: CASGLSVWTVEAFF. The CDR3 DNA follows: TGTGCTAGTGGTTTGAGTGTATGGACAGTTGAAGCTTTCTTT.

This chain links TRBV9 with TRBJ2-3; 7 nucleotides match TRBD1. Trimming cost V 0 bases and J 3 bases; bases outside gene matches: 1. CDR1 is SGDLS and CDR2 is YYNGEE in the germline V gene. The CDR3 contains 14 residues. In DNA form, the CDR3 reads TGTGCCAGCAGCGTAGGACAGGGAACAGATACGCAGTATTTT. Protein: CASSVGQGTDTQYF. Full variable domain (missing parts from reference TRBV9 and TRBJ2-3): DSGVTQTPKHLITATGQRVTLRCSPRSGDLSVYWYQQSLDQGLQFLIQYYNGEERAKGNILERFSAQQFPDLHSELNLSSLELGDSALYFCASSVGQGTDTQYFGPGTRLTVL.